The 15 T cell receptor beta chains below come from one sample, sequenced in a study of identical twins. TCRdb redid the calling of the 5' RACE reads with MiXCR, one entry per CDR3 protein. The table has around 960,000 distinct CDR3 sequences, over 9% seen once. The sample was also linked to a second study, of yellow fever vaccine responses in identical twins.

Sequenced: PBMCs. The receptors were gathered from a woman in her late teens or twenties in good health.

The chain links TRBV29-1 to TRBJ2-3, with a possible D match to TRBD2 (6 bases). V was pared by 0 bases and J by 0 bases, with 16 bases between. Germline V gene lookup returns CDR1 SQVTM and CDR2 ANQGSEA. The CDR3 is 17 residues long. The CDR3 region is CSVEDLYGGFSTDTQYF. The CDR3 region has the DNA TGCAGCGTTGAAGATCTTTACGGAGGGTTTAGCACAGATACGCAGTATTTT.

This clonotype came up a few times. The J gene is TRBJ1-2, the V gene TRBV7-9; D perhaps matches TRBD1 (6 bases). The germline V gene encodes CDR1 SEHNR and CDR2 FQNEAQ (reference sequence). The CDR3 consists of 13 residues. With 5 bases removed from V and 4 bases from J, the gap between germline ends came to 11 bases. The CDR3 DNA is TGTGCCAGCAGCCCCCCGGACAGCTATGGCTACACCTTC. It yields the protein CASSPPDSYGYTF. The complete variable domain, with remaining parts taken from reference TRBV7-9 and TRBJ1-2, reads DTGVSQNPRHKITKRGQNVTFRCDPISEHNRLYWYRQTLGQGPEFLTYFQNEAQLEKSRLLSDRFSAERPKGSFSTLEIQRTEQGDSAMYLCASSPPDSYGYTFGSGTRLTVV.

The V gene is TRBV19, the J gene TRBJ2-5; D gene unclear. Trimming cost V 4 bases and J 1 base, with 7 bases left between them. CDR3 size: 13 residues. Germline V gene lookup returns CDR1 LNHDA and CDR2 SQIVND (reference sequence). The CDR3 DNA sequence: TGTGCCAGTAGTACTATAATCCAAGAGACCCAGTACTTC. Translated: CASSTIIQETQYF.

This clonotype was detected a few times. The V gene is TRBV3-1, the J gene TRBJ2-7; TRBD2 is a possible D gene (6 bases). Germline assignment: CDR1 LGHDT and CDR2 YNNKEL (reference sequence). This CDR3 has 15 residues. V lost 4 bases to trimming and J lost 7 bases, with 20 bases between them. The CDR3 DNA sequence: TGTGCCAGCAGCCCCGTGGGAGGAGGGGTGTTGGAGCAGTACTTC. Encoded protein: CASSPVGGGVLEQYF.

The rearrangement uses TRBV7-2 and TRBJ2-7; 7 bases line up with TRBD1. This CDR3 comprises 16 residues. The ends lost 0 bases at V and 3 bases at J; junction bases unmatched: 8. Germline V gene lookup returns CDR1 SGHTA and CDR2 FQGNSA. The DNA for the CDR3 is TGTGCCAGCAGCTTAGCGTCGACAGGGAAACTCTACGAGCAGTACTTC. Protein sequence: CASSLASTGKLYEQYF.

The chain carries TRBV6-2 or TRBV6-3 and TRBJ2-1; 9 bases are a match to TRBD2. CDR3 length equals 14 residues. V was pared by 8 bases and J by 8 bases, with 10 bases of the junction left unmatched. From germline, CDR1 is MNHEY and CDR2 SVGEGT. Here the CDR3 reads CASRPLAGFYEQFF. The CDR3 bases are TGTGCCAGCCGACCACTAGCGGGTTTTTATGAGCAGTTCTTC.

This clonotype was picked up one time. The chain carries TRBV7-7 and TRBJ2-2, with D maybe TRBD1 (5 bases). The V and J ends lost 0 bases and 6 bases respectively, with 14 bases between them. CDR3 size: 16 residues. The V gene's germline CDR1 is SSHAT and CDR2 FNYEAQ (reference sequence). CDR3 nucleotide sequence: TGTGCCAGCAGCTTAGCGGTCGGGCAGGGTGCCGGGGAGCTGTTTTTT. It specifies CASSLAVGQGAGELFF.

This clonotype was picked up a small number of times. J is TRBJ2-3 and V is TRBV6-1; D is unresolved. Germline values: CDR1 MNHNS, CDR2 SASEGT. Trimming left V 2 bases short and J 4 bases short, with 13 bases between. This CDR3 region has 15 residues. The CDR3 nucleotides are TGTGCCAGCAGTGAAAGGGTGGCTACATCAGATACGCAGTATTTT. Translated: CASSERVATSDTQYF.

The V gene is TRBV7-8, the J gene TRBJ1-5; a weak D match, TRBD1 (6 bases). The germline V and J ends were trimmed by 5 bases and 3 bases, with 11 bases remaining between them. The CDR3 is 14 residues long. CDR1 SGHVS and CDR2 FQNEAQ come from the germline V gene. In DNA, the CDR3 is TGTGCCAGCAGCCCAGGGGCGGACAATCAGCCCCAGCATTTT. Translation gives CASSPGADNQPQHF.

The rearrangement links TRBV12-3 or TRBV12-4 to TRBJ2-7, with 7 bases aligning to TRBD2. Unmatched junction bases numbered 12, after V lost 7 bases and J lost 6 bases. This CDR3 has 14 amino acids. CDR3 loop: CASMFRGRAAEQYF. In DNA form, the CDR3 reads TGTGCCAGCATGTTTCGGGGGAGGGCAGCCGAGCAGTACTTC.

This clonotype was counted between two and nine times. This chain uses TRBV7-3 with TRBJ2-2; either TRBD1 or TRBD2 may fit D (6 bases each). The CDR3 sequence is 16 residues long. V lost 5 bases and J 4 bases, leaving 17 bases between the germline ends. The germline V gene has CDR1 SGHTA and CDR2 FQGTGA. The CDR3 here is CASSLRAGQTTGELFF. DNA for the CDR3: TGTGCCAGCAGCCTGCGGGCGGGACAAACCACCGGGGAGCTGTTTTTT.

The chain joins TRBV7-3 to TRBJ2-3; 13 bases map to TRBD2. The CDR3 runs 19 residues. With V trimmed by 0 bases and J by 3 bases, 9 bases remained unmatched. In germline, CDR1 is SGHTA, CDR2 FQGTGA. CDR3 region: CASSLTVGLAGERTDTQYF. The CDR3 region has the DNA TGTGCCAGCAGCTTAACAGTTGGACTAGCGGGAGAACGGACAGATACGCAGTATTTT.

This clonotype occurred a few times. The rearrangement links TRBV11-1 to TRBJ2-3; possibly TRBD2 for D (6 bases). The CDR3 contains 18 residues. Germline-derived CDR1 and CDR2 are SGHAT and FQDESV (reference sequence). The V gene lost 3 bases and the J gene lost 1 base, with 20 bases spanning the gap. In DNA form, the CDR3 reads TGTGCCAGCAGCTTCCCCGGGAGACTAGTTGTACGCACAGATACGCAGTATTTT. It yields the protein CASSFPGRLVVRTDTQYF.

The genes are TRBV28 and TRBJ1-2, with 10 positions matching TRBD1. Germline V gene data show CDR1 as MDHEN and CDR2 as SYDVKM. The J segment lost 4 bases and the V segment lost 5 bases, leaving 10 bases of the junction unmatched. The CDR3 contains 16 residues. In DNA form, the CDR3 reads TGTGCCAGCAGTATAAACCGGGACAGGGGACGCTATGGCTACACCTTC. It translates to CASSINRDRGRYGYTF.

The chain has TRBV6-1 and TRBJ2-1; D is perhaps TRBD2 (9 bases). V lost 6 bases and J lost 5, with 29 bases in between. The CDR3 runs 19 residues. CDR1 and CDR2 from the germline V gene are MNHNS and SASEGT. The CDR3 DNA sequence: TGTGCCAGCAGCGCGGACAGGGCGAAAGGCGGGAGGGCCCACAATGAGCAGTTCTTC. Protein sequence: CASSADRAKGGRAHNEQFF.